The 19 T cell receptor beta chains below all came from one sample that was sequenced in a study of blood T cells in healthy people across ages. A sample-barcoded 5' primer and a J-beta primer mix were used in a second PCR of about 6 to 11 cycles. TCRdb itself ran the 5' RACE reads through MiXCR, one entry per CDR3 protein. Of about 720,000 distinct CDR3 sequences listed, 20% to 25% are singletons. Sequenced sample: blood. Receptor source: a man in his sixties or seventies in good health.

This clonotype was recorded many times. The rearrangement links TRBV12-3 or TRBV12-4 to TRBJ2-4; 7 bases agree with TRBD1. The J segment lost 3 bases and the V segment lost 5 bases, leaving 7 bases of the junction unmatched. CDR3 length equals 15 residues. DNA of the CDR3: TGTGCCAGCAGTCCCTTAGACAGGGACAAAAACATTCAGTACTTC. It specifies CASSPLDRDKNIQYF.

The chain links TRBV10-3 to TRBJ2-2, with TRBD1 matching 8 bases. J lost 3 bases, V lost 10 bases, and 4 bases had no gene match. Germline CDR1 ENHRY, CDR2 SYGVKD. This CDR3 region has 13 residues. The CDR3 DNA is TGTGCCACCAGGGGGCTCGACACCGGGGAGCTGTTTTTT. Its protein is CATRGLDTGELFF.

CDR3 in DNA: TGCAGCGTTGGTGGAAGCCCTAATGAAAAACTGTTTTTT. Its translation: CSVGGSPNEKLFF. The gene calls are TRBV29-1 and TRBJ1-4, with D hard to call. The length of the CDR3 is 13 residues. The germline V and J ends were trimmed by 4 bases and 3 bases, with 9 bases remaining between them. CDR1 and CDR2 (germline): SQVTM, ANQGSEA.

The genes are TRBV7-2 and TRBJ1-4, with D maybe TRBD1 (5 bases). The germline V gene encodes CDR1 SGHTA and CDR2 FQGNSA. The CDR3 is 14 residues long. V was pared by 6 bases and J by 7 bases, with 15 bases between. CDR3 nucleotide sequence: TGTGCCAGCAGACCCACTTGGGGGGGTGAAAAACTGTTTTTT. Protein: CASRPTWGGEKLFF.

This clonotype was seen at least ten times. The chain combines TRBV12-3 or TRBV12-4 with TRBJ2-3, with D tentatively TRBD1 (5 bases). The CDR3 runs 15 residues. V was trimmed by 3 bases and J by 1 base, leaving 11 bases between them. The CDR3 spells CASSLVRVGTDTQYF. Here the CDR3 DNA reads TGTGCCAGCAGTTTGGTCAGGGTAGGCACAGATACGCAGTATTTT.

The CDR3 nucleotides read TGCAGTGCTAAACGGTTTAATGAAAAACTGTTTTTT. As protein: CSAKRFNEKLFF. The rearrangement joins TRBV20-1 to TRBJ1-4; no definite D call. The ends were cut back, 4 bases at V and 4 bases at J, with 7 bases in the middle. Germline lookup yields CDR1 DFQATT and CDR2 SNEGSKA (reference sequence). The CDR3 totals 12 residues.

This clonotype came up a few times. V usage is TRBV18 and J usage is TRBJ2-3; D could derive from TRBD1 or TRBD2 (6 bases each). Per the germline V gene, CDR1 is KGHSH and CDR2 is LQKENI. The CDR3 totals 16 residues. Trimming pared 3 bases from V and 6 bases from J, leaving 19 bases between. DNA of the CDR3: TGTGCCAGCTCACCTGCGTGGGGGGCACCCGGCGATACGCAGTATTTT. Translating it yields CASSPAWGAPGDTQYF.

The chain couples TRBV20-1 to TRBJ1-5; D remains ambiguous. The germline gives CDR1 DFQATT, CDR2 SNEGSKA (reference sequence). The V and J ends lost 1 base and 4 bases respectively, with 11 bases between them. The CDR3 is made up of 14 amino acids. CDR3 sequence reads: CSARGGLGNQPQHF. The CDR3 DNA is TGCAGTGCTAGAGGGGGTTTGGGGAATCAGCCCCAGCATTTT.

This sequence joins TRBV5-1 and TRBJ1-6; tentatively, D is TRBD1 (5 bases). This CDR3 region has 14 residues. The germline V and J ends were trimmed by 0 bases and 10 bases, with 11 bases remaining between them. The germline V gene encodes CDR1 SGHRS and CDR2 YFSETQ. Written as DNA, the CDR3 is TGCGCCAGCAGCTTGGACAGGCGGGGGTCACCCCTCCACTTT. This encodes CASSLDRRGSPLHF.

This clonotype was counted between two and nine times. The chain joins TRBV18 to TRBJ2-5; tentatively, D is TRBD2 (5 bases). Trimming cost V 0 bases and J 5 bases, with 13 bases left between them. This CDR3 comprises 15 residues. Germline CDR1 reads KGHSH; CDR2 reads LQKENI. This chain's CDR3 is CASSPPIGIGETQYF. The CDR3 DNA reads TGTGCCAGCTCACCACCTATCGGGATCGGTGAGACCCAGTACTTC. Full variable domain (rest looked up from reference TRBV18 and TRBJ2-5): NAGVMQNPRHLVRRRGQEARLRCSPMKGHSHVYWYRQLPEEGLKFMVYLQKENIIDESGMPKERFSAEFPKEGPSILRIQQVVRGDSAAYFCASSPPIGIGETQYFGPGTRLLVL.

The chain employs TRBV5-5 and TRBJ2-4; 8 bases match TRBD2. The ends lost 4 bases at V and 7 bases at J; junction bases unmatched: 10. This CDR3 region has 15 residues. CDR1 SGHKS and CDR2 YYEKEE come from the germline V gene (reference sequence). CDR3 amino acids: CASSPREGGTNIQYF. In nucleotides, the CDR3 is TGTGCCAGCAGCCCCCGGGAGGGAGGAACGAACATTCAGTACTTC.

This clonotype turned up a few times. The genes are TRBV4-2 and TRBJ1-2, with 8 bases that match TRBD1. The ends lost 7 bases at V and 5 bases at J; junction bases unmatched: 9. Germline V CDR1 and CDR2: LGHNA, YNFKEQ. This CDR3 region has 14 residues. CDR3 region: CASTWTGTNYGYTF. CDR3 DNA: TGTGCCAGCACCTGGACAGGGACCAATTATGGCTACACCTTC.

This clonotype was seen more than once but under ten times. V gene TRBV18 combines with J gene TRBJ1-5, with a possible D match to TRBD1 (6 bases). V was cut by 0 bases and J by 5 bases, with 11 bases left in between. This CDR3 has 15 amino acids. CDR1 and CDR2 from the germline V gene are KGHSH and LQKENI. CDR3 residues: CASSPPGTRYQPQHF. In DNA form, the CDR3 reads TGTGCCAGCTCACCACCCGGGACAAGGTATCAGCCCCAGCATTTT.

This chain joins TRBV12-3 or TRBV12-4 and TRBJ2-2; TRBD2 might be the D (5 bases). The CDR3 consists of 16 residues. V was shortened by 6 bases and J by 6 bases, with 20 bases between the two germline ends. The CDR3 DNA is TGTGCCAGCAGACAACTCATCGAGGAGAGGGCCGGGGAGCTGTTTTTT. Its translation: CASRQLIEERAGELFF.

As for this clonotype: One junction end disagrees with the germline gene, perhaps due to a read error. V usage is TRBV28 and J usage is TRBJ2-3, with TRBD2 matching over 12 bases. Per the germline V gene, CDR1 is MDHEN and CDR2 is SYDVKM. The CDR3 is 15 residues long. CDR3 nucleotide sequence: TGTGCCAGCAGTTGGACTAGCGGGGCCACAGATATGCAGTATTTT. Protein: CASSWTSGATDMQYF.

This clonotype was counted only a few times. The chain has TRBV5-1 and TRBJ2-1, with 10 nucleotides matching TRBD1. There are 16 residues in the CDR3. Germline lookup yields CDR1 SGHRS and CDR2 YFSETQ. The trim removed 5 bases at V and 5 bases at J, leaving 10 bases unmatched. CDR3 sequence reads: CASRYPPGQGNNEQFF. For the CDR3, the DNA is TGCGCCAGCAGATACCCTCCGGGACAGGGGAACAATGAGCAGTTCTTC.

The chain couples TRBV20-1 to TRBJ1-1; possibly TRBD1 for D (6 bases). Germline values: CDR1 DFQATT, CDR2 SNEGSKA (reference sequence). V lost 3 bases and J lost 1, with 18 bases in between. The CDR3 has 16 residues. The CDR3: CSASNGQLGSNTEAFF. The CDR3 DNA sequence: TGCAGTGCTAGCAATGGACAGTTGGGATCGAACACTGAAGCTTTCTTT.

The chain combines TRBV29-1 with TRBJ1-1, with D unclear. The CDR3 length is 13 residues. Germline V gene data show CDR1 as SQVTM and CDR2 as ANQGSEA. The V gene lost 3 bases and the J gene lost 4 bases, with 12 bases spanning the gap. The chain's CDR3 is CSVDVGWGTEAFF. Written as DNA, the CDR3 is TGCAGCGTTGATGTAGGGTGGGGCACTGAAGCTTTCTTT.

The chain carries TRBV7-3 and TRBJ2-1, with TRBD2 as a possible D gene (5 bases). The CDR3 length is 17 residues. Germline CDR1 SGHTA, CDR2 FQGTGA. Trimming cost V 1 base and J 0 bases, with 13 bases left between them. CDR3 nucleotide sequence: TGTGCCAGCAGCTTAAGCGGCGGGCCCCTCTCCTACAATGAGCAGTTCTTC. This gives the protein CASSLSGGPLSYNEQFF.